The T cell receptor (beta chain) described here comes from a study of blood T cell repertoires in COVID-19. Generated by immunoSEQ multiplex PCR, the TCRdb table keeps only in-frame clones and is missing some. The sample holds 25,000 to 35,000 clones; around 89% are singletons and the top ten take roughly 1.4%. Germline V gene sequence: CDR1 LNHNV, CDR2 YYDKDF (reference sequence). The CDR3 consists of 17 residues. Trimming left V 0 bases short and J 0 bases short, with 12 bases between. Sequencing was carried out using peripheral blood. V is TRBV15 and J is TRBJ1-3; D not certain. The clonotype was recovered from a man aged 55 to 69 with active COVID-19. In DNA form, the CDR3 reads TGTGCCACCAGCAGAGATCATACCACTAACTCTGGAAACACCATATATTTT. It codes for CATSRDHTTNSGNTIYF.